This TCR beta chain was captured by sequencing in a study of Graves' ophthalmopathy and Graves' hyperthyroidism. RNA served as the template for amplifying TCR beta CDR3 regions. After a first-round RT-PCR with HTBI primers, a second-round multiplex PCR was run. TCRdb ran MiXCR on the multiplex PCR reads and lists one entry per CDR3 protein. In the table there are 350,000 to 450,000 distinct CDR3 sequences, approximately 16% of which are singletons. This clonotype was counted ten times or more. The antigen is undetermined. Study-level results: Detection in blood was also observed for most expanded thyroid clonotypes above 0.001 frequency.

This TCR derives from a woman under 30 with Graves' ophthalmopathy. The material sequenced was peripheral blood.

The CDR3 DNA reads TGTGCCAGCGGGGTGACCGAGACCCTGGGGCAAGAGACCCAGTACTTC. Translated: CASGVTETLGQETQYF. V is TRBV28 and J is TRBJ2-5; D unclear. The V gene lost 8 bases and the J gene lost 2 bases, with 21 bases spanning the gap. CDR3 size: 16 residues. Germline V gene sequence: CDR1 MDHEN, CDR2 SYDVKM.